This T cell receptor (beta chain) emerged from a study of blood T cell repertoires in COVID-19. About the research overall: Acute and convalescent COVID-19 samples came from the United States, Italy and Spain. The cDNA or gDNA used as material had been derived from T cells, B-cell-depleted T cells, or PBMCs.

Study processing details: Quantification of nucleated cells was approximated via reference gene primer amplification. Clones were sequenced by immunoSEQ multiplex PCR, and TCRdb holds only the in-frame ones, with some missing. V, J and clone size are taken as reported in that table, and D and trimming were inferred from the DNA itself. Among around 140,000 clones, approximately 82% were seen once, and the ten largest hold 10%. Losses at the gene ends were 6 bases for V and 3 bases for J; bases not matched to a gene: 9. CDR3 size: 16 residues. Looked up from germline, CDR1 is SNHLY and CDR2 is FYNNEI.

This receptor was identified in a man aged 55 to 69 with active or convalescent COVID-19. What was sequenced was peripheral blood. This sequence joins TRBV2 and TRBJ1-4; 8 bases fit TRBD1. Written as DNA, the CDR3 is TGTGCCAGCAGCGGCTTCGGGACAGGCCCTAATGAAAAACTGTTTTTT. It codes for CASSGFGTGPNEKLFF.